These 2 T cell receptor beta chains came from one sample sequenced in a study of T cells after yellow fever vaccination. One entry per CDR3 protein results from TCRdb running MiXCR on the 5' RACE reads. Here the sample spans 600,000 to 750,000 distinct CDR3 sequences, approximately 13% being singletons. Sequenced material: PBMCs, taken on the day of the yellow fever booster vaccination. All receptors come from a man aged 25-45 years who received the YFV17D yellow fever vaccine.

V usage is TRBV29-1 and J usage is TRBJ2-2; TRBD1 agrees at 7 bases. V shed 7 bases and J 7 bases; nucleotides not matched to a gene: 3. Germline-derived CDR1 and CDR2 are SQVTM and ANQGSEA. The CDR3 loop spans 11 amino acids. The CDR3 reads CSAAGGGELFF. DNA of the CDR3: TGCAGCGCTGCAGGGGGCGGGGAGCTGTTTTTT.

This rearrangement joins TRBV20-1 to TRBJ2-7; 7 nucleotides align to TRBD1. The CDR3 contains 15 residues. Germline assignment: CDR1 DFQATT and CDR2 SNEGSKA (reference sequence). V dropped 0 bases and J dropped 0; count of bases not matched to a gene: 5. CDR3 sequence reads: CSARDLTGTSYEQYF. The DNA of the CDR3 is TGCAGTGCTAGAGACCTGACAGGGACCTCCTACGAGCAGTACTTC.